Listed below are T cell receptor beta chains from one sample, sequenced in a study of blood T cell repertoires in COVID-19. The repertoire was sequenced with immunoSEQ multiplex PCR; TCRdb's copy has only in-frame clones and lacks some. This table holds 200,000 to 300,000 clones, more than 80% found once. The sequencing input was PBMCs or T cells enriched from blood (not recorded which). These TCRs come from a man aged 45-65 years who had been exposed to COVID-19. CDR3s include the opening cysteine and the closing phenylalanine or tryptophan. The D gene is left open where the match is weak. Rows give clone size only sometimes, using once, few, many, or a class for an expanded clone.

v_call: TRBV25-1
j_call: TRBJ1-4
clone_size: once
d_call: NA
cdr3_nt: TGTGCCAGCAGTATCGGGTCGGATGAAAAACTGTTTTTT
cdr3_aa: CASSIGSDEKLFF

v_call: TRBV6-5
j_call: TRBJ1-5
clone_size: NA
d_call: TRBD1
cdr3_nt: TGTGCCAGCAGGGGACAGGGAAACAATCAGCCCCAGCATTTT
cdr3_aa: CASRGQGNNQPQHF

v_call: TRBV27
j_call: TRBJ1-5
clone_size: NA
d_call: NA
cdr3_nt: TGTGCCAGCAGTTTGGACAGAAATCAGCCCCAGCATTTT
cdr3_aa: CASSLDRNQPQHF

v_call: TRBV7-8
j_call: TRBJ2-1
clone_size: NA
d_call: TRBD2
cdr3_nt: TGTGCCAGCAGCTTCGGACTAGCGAGGGGGTACAATGAGCAGTTCTTC
cdr3_aa: CASSFGLARGYNEQFF

v_call: TRBV5-1
j_call: TRBJ2-5
clone_size: NA
d_call: NA
cdr3_nt: TGCGCCAGCAGCTTGGGGGCCCACAACCAAGAGACCCAGTACTTC
cdr3_aa: CASSLGAHNQETQYF

v_call: TRBV23-1
j_call: TRBJ2-3
clone_size: NA
d_call: NA
cdr3_nt: TGCGCCAGCAGTCAATTTGTTCGGTTACGAGGTAGAGATACGCAGTATTTT
cdr3_aa: CASSQFVRLRGRDTQYF

v_call: TRBV29-1
j_call: TRBJ2-3
clone_size: NA
d_call: TRBD1
cdr3_nt: TGCAGCGTTTCCGGGACAGGCGCAGATACGCAGTATTTT
cdr3_aa: CSVSGTGADTQYF

v_call: TRBV6-4
j_call: TRBJ1-6
clone_size: NA
d_call: NA
cdr3_nt: TGTGCCAGCAGTGACAGGGACATATTAATTCACCTCCACTTT
cdr3_aa: CASSDRDILIHLHF

v_call: TRBV28
j_call: TRBJ2-3
clone_size: NA
d_call: NA
cdr3_nt: TGTGCCAGCAGTTCGCAGGATGATACGCAGTATTTT
cdr3_aa: CASSSQDDTQYF

v_call: TRBV5-1
j_call: TRBJ2-1
clone_size: NA
d_call: TRBD2
cdr3_nt: TGCGCCAGCAGCTTGGCCTCCGGGACTAGCTACAATGAGCAGTTCTTC
cdr3_aa: CASSLASGTSYNEQFF

v_call: TRBV15
j_call: TRBJ2-5
clone_size: NA
d_call: TRBD2
cdr3_nt: TGTGCCACCAGCAGAGGGTCTAGCGGGGGAGCCATACTCCAAGAGACCCAGTACTTC
cdr3_aa: CATSRGSSGGAILQETQYF

v_call: TRBV7-2
j_call: TRBJ1-3
clone_size: NA
d_call: TRBD1
cdr3_nt: TGTGCCAGCAGCTTACAGGGGGGCACCATATATTTT
cdr3_aa: CASSLQGGTIYF

v_call: TRBV29-1
j_call: TRBJ2-2
clone_size: few
d_call: NA
cdr3_nt: TGCAGCGTTGGACAAACGAACACCGGGGAGCTGTTTTTT
cdr3_aa: CSVGQTNTGELFF

v_call: TRBV5-1
j_call: TRBJ1-6
clone_size: NA
d_call: NA
cdr3_nt: TGCGCCAGCAGCTCGGTGTCAGGGGAAGGTGATTCACCCCTCCACTTT
cdr3_aa: CASSSVSGEGDSPLHF

v_call: TRBV11-3
j_call: TRBJ1-6
clone_size: NA
d_call: TRBD1
cdr3_nt: TGTGCCAGCAGCCCCTACCCGACAGGGGGCTATAATTCACCCCTCCACTTT
cdr3_aa: CASSPYPTGGYNSPLHF

v_call: TRBV18
j_call: TRBJ2-2
clone_size: NA
d_call: NA
cdr3_nt: TGTGCCAGCTCACTTAGACAGAGACCGAACACCGGGGAGCTGTTTTTT
cdr3_aa: CASSLRQRPNTGELFF

v_call: TRBV28
j_call: TRBJ2-4
clone_size: NA
d_call: TRBD1
cdr3_nt: TGTGCCAGCACTGAGGGGGCGGCTCCGCGGAACATTCAGTACTTC
cdr3_aa: CASTEGAAPRNIQYF

v_call: TRBV2
j_call: TRBJ2-1
clone_size: NA
d_call: TRBD2
cdr3_nt: TGTGCCAGCAGTGGAACTAGCGGGAGGTACAATGAGCAGTTCTTC
cdr3_aa: CASSGTSGRYNEQFF

v_call: TRBV28
j_call: TRBJ1-3
clone_size: NA
d_call: NA
cdr3_nt: TGTGCCAGCAGTCCTAACAGAAGACGAAACACCATATATTTT
cdr3_aa: CASSPNRRRNTIYF

v_call: TRBV19
j_call: TRBJ2-6
clone_size: NA
d_call: TRBD1
cdr3_nt: TGTGCCAGTAGTTGGGACAGATCGAGCTCTGGGGCCAACGTCCTGACTTTC
cdr3_aa: CASSWDRSSSGANVLTF

v_call: TRBV2
j_call: TRBJ1-5
clone_size: few
d_call: NA
cdr3_nt: TGTGCCAGCAGTGCTAGAGGCGAACCCGGGCAGCCCCAGCATTTT
cdr3_aa: CASSARGEPGQPQHF

v_call: TRBV27
j_call: TRBJ1-6
clone_size: NA
d_call: NA
cdr3_nt: TGTGCCAGCAGGGACAGTAATTCACCCCTCCACTTT
cdr3_aa: CASRDSNSPLHF

v_call: TRBV12-5
j_call: TRBJ1-2
clone_size: NA
d_call: NA
cdr3_nt: TGTGCTAGTGGCTCCGACAGTAACTATGGCTACACCTTC
cdr3_aa: CASGSDSNYGYTF

v_call: TRBV11-3
j_call: TRBJ2-3
clone_size: NA
d_call: NA
cdr3_nt: TGTGCCAGCAGCTTGGGGGCTTCTTTCACTAGCACAGATACGCAGTATTTT
cdr3_aa: CASSLGASFTSTDTQYF

v_call: TRBV12-5
j_call: TRBJ1-5
clone_size: NA
d_call: NA
cdr3_nt: TGTGCTAGTGGTTTGGGGCGGGGTCAGCCCCAGCATTTT
cdr3_aa: CASGLGRGQPQHF

v_call: TRBV5-4
j_call: TRBJ2-5
clone_size: once
d_call: NA
cdr3_nt: TGTGCCAGCAGCTTCGGAGGAAACCAAGAGACCCAGTACTTC
cdr3_aa: CASSFGGNQETQYF

v_call: TRBV29-1
j_call: TRBJ1-2
clone_size: NA
d_call: NA
cdr3_nt: TGCAGCGTTGACCAGGCCAACTATGGCTACACCTTC
cdr3_aa: CSVDQANYGYTF

v_call: TRBV11-3
j_call: TRBJ2-7
clone_size: NA
d_call: TRBD1
cdr3_nt: TGTGCCAGCAGCGTTTCCGGGACAGAACTTTACGAGCAGTACTTC
cdr3_aa: CASSVSGTELYEQYF

v_call: TRBV18
j_call: TRBJ1-2
clone_size: NA
d_call: NA
cdr3_nt: TGTGCCAGCTCACCAGTCCCTCAGAATAACTATGGCTACACCTTC
cdr3_aa: CASSPVPQNNYGYTF

v_call: TRBV11-1
j_call: TRBJ2-5
clone_size: NA
d_call: NA
cdr3_nt: TGTGCCAGCAGTGGGAGTAGAGAGACCCAGTACTTC
cdr3_aa: CASSGSRETQYF

v_call: TRBV3-1/TRBV3-2
j_call: TRBJ1-3
clone_size: NA
d_call: NA
cdr3_nt: TGTGCCAGCAGCCAGGGGCTCCACTCTGGAAACACCATATATTTT
cdr3_aa: CASSQGLHSGNTIYF

v_call: TRBV7-9
j_call: TRBJ2-1
clone_size: NA
d_call: TRBD2
cdr3_nt: TGTGCCAGCAGCCAGACTAGCGGGGGGTCGGGCAATGAGCAGTTCTTC
cdr3_aa: CASSQTSGGSGNEQFF

v_call: TRBV28
j_call: TRBJ1-4
clone_size: NA
d_call: TRBD1
cdr3_nt: TGTGCCAGCAGTTTATGGCGGGGGACAGGGAATGAAAAACTGTTTTTT
cdr3_aa: CASSLWRGTGNEKLFF

v_call: TRBV18
j_call: TRBJ1-2
clone_size: NA
d_call: NA
cdr3_nt: TGTGCCAGCTCATTTGGTACGAGCCATTATGGCTACACCTTC
cdr3_aa: CASSFGTSHYGYTF

v_call: TRBV12-5
j_call: TRBJ2-3
clone_size: NA
d_call: NA
cdr3_nt: TGTGCTAGTGGTTTGGACCCCCCCAGGTCTACAGATACGCAGTATTTT
cdr3_aa: CASGLDPPRSTDTQYF

v_call: TRBV5-1
j_call: TRBJ1-5
clone_size: NA
d_call: TRBD1
cdr3_nt: TGCGCCAGCAGCTTAACAGGGGGTGGCAATCAGCCCCAGCATTTT
cdr3_aa: CASSLTGGGNQPQHF

v_call: TRBV21-1
j_call: TRBJ2-2
clone_size: NA
d_call: NA
cdr3_nt: TGTGCCAGCAGCAACCTAGCGGGAGAGTCGACCGGGGAGCTGTTTTTT
cdr3_aa: CASSNLAGESTGELFF

v_call: TRBV2
j_call: TRBJ1-2
clone_size: NA
d_call: TRBD1
cdr3_nt: TGTGCCAGCAGTGCACAGGGGGTGGGCTATGGCTACACCTTC
cdr3_aa: CASSAQGVGYGYTF

v_call: TRBV3-1/TRBV3-2
j_call: TRBJ1-6
clone_size: NA
d_call: NA
cdr3_nt: TGTGCCAGCACTCCGCGGGGGAATTCACCCCTCCACTTT
cdr3_aa: CASTPRGNSPLHF

v_call: TRBV14
j_call: TRBJ1-1
clone_size: NA
d_call: NA
cdr3_nt: TGTGCCAGCAGCCGTACACAGGACACTGAAGCTTTCTTT
cdr3_aa: CASSRTQDTEAFF